A selection of T cell receptor beta chains follows, all from one sample in a study of T cell responses to AZD1222 COVID-19 vaccine. Sequencing used immunoSEQ multiplex PCR; TCRdb keeps in-frame clones, though not all of them. The sample lists 150,000 to 180,000 clones, approximately 87% occurring once. Material: peripheral blood, obtained 28 days after the second AZD1222 dose. These receptors were obtained from an adult who received the AZD1222 COVID-19 vaccine. CDR3s include the opening cysteine and the closing phenylalanine or tryptophan. D genes are given only for firm matches. Clone size is stated in some rows and not others, as once, few, many or a class when expanded.

CASSYFLGYQPQHF,TGTGCCAGCAGTTACTTCTTGGGGTATCAGCCCCAGCATTTT,TRBJ1-5,-,-,TRBV6-2/TRBV6-3
CAWSDRGEKLFF,TGTGCCTGGAGTGACAGGGGGGAAAAACTGTTTTTT,TRBJ1-4,-,TRBD1,TRBV30
CASSLPRGAKNIQYF,TGTGCCAGCAGTTTACCCCGGGGGGCTAAAAACATTCAGTACTTC,TRBJ2-4,few,-,TRBV28
CASSQVTSGSTDTQYF,TGTGCCAGCAGCCAAGTGACTAGCGGTAGCACAGATACGCAGTATTTT,TRBJ2-3,-,TRBD2,TRBV4-2
CATSIRGRYEQYF,TGTGCCACCTCCATACGTGGAAGATACGAGCAGTACTTC,TRBJ2-7,-,-,TRBV28
CASSIGTRGTGELFF,TGTGCCAGTAGTATCGGGACTAGAGGGACCGGGGAGCTGTTTTTT,TRBJ2-2,-,TRBD2,TRBV19
CASSLEQYNSPLHF,TGTGCCAGCAGCTTGGAACAGTATAATTCACCCCTCCACTTT,TRBJ1-6,-,-,TRBV5-6
CASSLGNLAGGFYNEQFF,TGTGCCAGCAGCTTGGGGAATCTAGCGGGAGGTTTCTACAATGAGCAGTTCTTC,TRBJ2-1,-,TRBD2,TRBV5-5
CAWSPPGTGVNGAKNIQYF,TGTGCCTGGAGTCCGCCCGGGACAGGGGTCAACGGGGCCAAAAACATTCAGTACTTC,TRBJ2-4,-,TRBD1,TRBV30
CASSLALGPQETQYF,TGCGCCAGCAGCTTGGCACTCGGCCCCCAAGAGACCCAGTACTTC,TRBJ2-5,-,-,TRBV5-1
CASSPLSYEQFF,TGTGCCAGCAGTCCTCTATCCTATGAGCAGTTCTTC,TRBJ2-1,-,-,TRBV2
CASSSGDSSWQPNYGYTF,TGTGCCAGCAGCAGCGGGGACTCCTCCTGGCAGCCTAACTATGGCTACACCTTC,TRBJ1-2,-,-,TRBV21-1
CASSLEGYEQYF,TGCGCCAGCAGCTTGGAGGGGTACGAGCAGTACTTC,TRBJ2-7,-,-,TRBV5-1
CASSPSAGSGNTIYF,TGCGCCAGCAGCCCCAGTGCCGGCTCTGGAAACACCATATATTTT,TRBJ1-3,-,-,TRBV5-1
CASSIAGGSGQPQHF,TGTGCCAGCAGCATCGCAGGGGGATCGGGACAGCCCCAGCATTTT,TRBJ1-5,-,TRBD1,TRBV5-6
CASSPVAGVNTGELFF,TGTGCCAGCAGCCCCGTAGCGGGAGTGAACACCGGGGAGCTGTTTTTT,TRBJ2-2,-,TRBD2,TRBV5-6
CATSDLDRGRQPQHF,TGTGCCACCAGTGATTTGGACAGGGGGAGACAGCCCCAGCATTTT,TRBJ1-5,-,TRBD1,TRBV24-1
CASSTGTSNTDTQYF,TGTGCCAGTAGTACCGGGACTAGCAACACAGATACGCAGTATTTT,TRBJ2-3,-,TRBD2,TRBV19
CASSLGGARIDGTEAFF,TGTGCCAGCAGTTTGGGGGGGGCCCGAATCGATGGCACTGAAGCTTTCTTT,TRBJ1-1,few,-,TRBV27
CASSQDSIARGLETQYF,TGCGCCAGCAGCCAAGATTCTATCGCGCGGGGACTAGAGACCCAGTACTTC,TRBJ2-5,-,-,TRBV4-3
CASSPSRTLSGNTIYF,TGCGCCAGCAGCCCTTCCAGGACCCTCTCTGGAAACACCATATATTTT,TRBJ1-3,many,-,TRBV4-1
CASRHNDYQPQHF,TGTGCCAGCAGACACAATGATTATCAGCCCCAGCATTTT,TRBJ1-5,once,-,TRBV28
CATLRGRTETQYF,TGTGCGACTCTCCGGGGGCGCACAGAGACCCAGTACTTC,TRBJ2-5,few,-,TRBV2
CASSQDTGTGLAFF,TGTGCCAGCAGCCAAGATACAGGGACAGGGCTTGCTTTCTTT,TRBJ1-1,-,TRBD1,TRBV3-1/TRBV3-2
CASSLWVNTGELFF,TGTGCCAGCAGTTTATGGGTGAACACCGGGGAGCTGTTTTTT,TRBJ2-2,-,-,TRBV27
CASSYPEGQGMNTEAFF,TGTGCCAGCAGTTACCCGGAGGGACAGGGAATGAACACTGAAGCTTTCTTT,TRBJ1-1,few,TRBD1,TRBV6-2/TRBV6-3
CASSSGTVMNTEAFF,TGTGCCAGTAGTTCCGGGACAGTCATGAACACTGAAGCTTTCTTT,TRBJ1-1,-,TRBD1,TRBV19
CASSPHLGNQPQHF,TGTGCCAGCAGTCCTCATTTGGGCAATCAGCCCCAGCATTTT,TRBJ1-5,-,-,TRBV28
CASSFTPTGAFYNEQFF,TGCGCCAGCAGCTTTACCCCGACAGGGGCATTTTACAATGAGCAGTTCTTC,TRBJ2-1,once,TRBD1,TRBV5-1
CASSDGGAAYEQYF,TGTGCCAGCTCGGACGGGGGCGCGGCCTACGAGCAGTACTTC,TRBJ2-7,-,-,TRBV18
CASRPTGTGGVYEQYF,TGTGCCAGCAGACCTACCGGGACAGGGGGTGTCTACGAGCAGTACTTC,TRBJ2-7,-,TRBD1,TRBV6-6
CATSRTRTGSLSYGYTF,TGTGCCACCAGCAGGACCAGGACAGGGAGCTTATCTTATGGCTACACCTTC,TRBJ1-2,once,TRBD1,TRBV15
CASSTVRGTEAFF,TGTGCCAGTAGTACGGTACGTGGCACTGAAGCTTTCTTT,TRBJ1-1,-,-,TRBV19
CAIKDRDQETQYF,TGTGCCATCAAAGACAGGGACCAAGAGACCCAGTACTTC,TRBJ2-5,-,TRBD1,TRBV5-4
CASSPGLAGGSDNEQFF,TGTGCCAGCAGCCCGGGACTAGCGGGTGGGTCTGACAATGAGCAGTTCTTC,TRBJ2-1,-,TRBD2,TRBV9
CASSLWATRRDEQYF,TGTGCCAGCAGCTTATGGGCCACGCGTCGGGACGAGCAGTACTTC,TRBJ2-7,-,-,TRBV7-9
CASIPNKGQPNEQFF,TGTGCCAGCATTCCTAATAAGGGACAGCCTAATGAGCAGTTCTTC,TRBJ2-1,-,TRBD1,TRBV6-6
CASSQERQGGTDTQYF,TGCGCCAGCAGCCAAGAGAGGCAGGGAGGAACAGATACGCAGTATTTT,TRBJ2-3,-,-,TRBV4-3
CASSGTTGGELFF,TGTGCCAGCAGCGGGACTACTGGCGGGGAGCTGTTTTTT,TRBJ2-2,-,TRBD2,TRBV2
CASSYRGTGYTF,TGTGCCAGCAGTTACAGGGGTACTGGCTACACCTTC,TRBJ1-2,-,-,TRBV6-2/TRBV6-3
CASSPNLGQGYNEQFF,TGTGCCAGCAGTCCTAACCTAGGACAGGGATACAATGAGCAGTTCTTC,TRBJ2-1,-,TRBD1,TRBV28
CASSQATLLAGALLKYF,TGTGCCAGCAGCCAAGCGACCTTACTAGCGGGAGCCCTCCTAAAGTACTTC,TRBJ2-7,few,TRBD2,TRBV3-1/TRBV3-2
CASMAFGSGNTIYF,TGTGCCAGCATGGCTTTTGGCTCTGGAAACACCATATATTTT,TRBJ1-3,-,-,TRBV28
CASSQGFRGVRGYTF,TGCGCCAGCAGCCAAGGGTTCAGGGGAGTCAGGGGCTACACCTTC,TRBJ1-2,few,-,TRBV4-1
CASSVAREGSPLHF,TGCGCCAGCAGTGTCGCCAGGGAAGGCTCACCCCTCCACTTT,TRBJ1-6,-,-,TRBV5-1
CASSQASTDTQYF,TGTGCCAGCAGCCAAGCAAGCACAGATACGCAGTATTTT,TRBJ2-3,-,-,TRBV3-1/TRBV3-2
CASLGFRGTDTQYF,TGTGCCAGCCTAGGGTTTCGCGGCACAGATACGCAGTATTTT,TRBJ2-3,-,-,TRBV2
CASSVGTGSYEQYF,TGTGCCAGCAGCGTCGGGACAGGTTCCTACGAGCAGTACTTC,TRBJ2-7,-,TRBD1,TRBV7-9
CASSWSGTALDGYTF,TGTGCCAGCAGCTGGAGTGGGACAGCTCTCGATGGCTACACCTTC,TRBJ1-2,-,TRBD1,TRBV11-3
CASSLTQSRGMVFF,TGTGCCAGCAGTTTGACACAATCCAGGGGAATGGTGTTTTTT,TRBJ1-4,-,-,TRBV28
CATSSRGTPGADTQYF,TGTGCCACCAGCTCCCGCGGGACTCCGGGCGCAGATACGCAGTATTTT,TRBJ2-3,-,-,TRBV15
CATGSRTNTEAFF,TGTGCCACCGGCAGTCGGACGAACACTGAAGCTTTCTTT,TRBJ1-1,-,-,TRBV7-9
CASGRGNTEAFF,TGTGCCAGCGGTAGGGGGAACACTGAAGCTTTCTTT,TRBJ1-1,-,-,TRBV6-5